This T cell receptor beta chain was identified during a study of blood T cell repertoires in COVID-19. V gave up 6 bases and J gave up 0 bases; unmatched junction bases: 6. Germline lookup yields CDR1 LNHDA and CDR2 SQIVND (reference sequence). CDR3 length equals 16 residues. The method was immunoSEQ multiplex PCR; TCRdb's version includes in-frame clones alone and lacks a portion of them. Here the sample spans approximately 76,000 clones, 83% being singletons. The V gene is TRBV19, the J gene TRBJ2-3, with 10 positions matching TRBD1. Sequenced material: peripheral blood. The source is a woman aged 60-70 years with acute or convalescent COVID-19. For the CDR3, the DNA is TGTGCCAGTAGCTTAAGACAGGGGGCTAGCACAGATACGCAGTATTTT. Protein: CASSLRQGASTDTQYF.